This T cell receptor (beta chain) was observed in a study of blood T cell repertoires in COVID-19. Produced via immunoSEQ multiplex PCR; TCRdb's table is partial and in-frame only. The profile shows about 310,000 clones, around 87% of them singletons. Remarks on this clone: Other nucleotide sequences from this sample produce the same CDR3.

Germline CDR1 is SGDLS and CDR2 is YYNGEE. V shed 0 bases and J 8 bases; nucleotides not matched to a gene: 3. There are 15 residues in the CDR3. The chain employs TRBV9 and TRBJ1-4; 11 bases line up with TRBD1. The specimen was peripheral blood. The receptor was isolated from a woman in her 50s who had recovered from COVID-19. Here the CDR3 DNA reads TGTGCCAGCAGCGTAGGGACAGGGGGCGGCGAAAAACTGTTTTTT. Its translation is CASSVGTGGGEKLFF.